One sample yielded the 24 T cell receptor beta chains listed below, sequenced in a study of human T cells and chemical hapten exposure. Each CDR3 protein gets one entry after TCRdb re-called the RACE reads with MiXCR. Of 300,000 to 400,000 distinct CDR3 sequences listed, roughly 6.9% are singletons. The time point was: patch test 1, 2 weeks after DPC sensitization. Treatment described: therapeutic diphenylcyclopropenone sensitization with weekly scalp DPC. Sequencing was performed on whole blood, taken in connection with sensitization to the hapten diphenylcyclopropenone (DPC). These receptors originate from a woman between 18 and 29 years old with alopecia areata. Some clones in this sample may be carry-over from other donors' samples.

The rearrangement uses TRBV12-3 or TRBV12-4 and TRBJ1-1; no firm D call. V was pared by 1 base and J by 3 bases, with 9 bases between. The CDR3 extends over 14 amino acids. CDR3 nucleotides: TGTGCCAGCAGTTTAGGTCCCATTGACACTGAAGCTTTCTTT. Its protein is CASSLGPIDTEAFF.

This chain uses TRBV7-2 with TRBJ2-3; D not resolved. The germline V gene has CDR1 SGHTA and CDR2 FQGNSA. Trimming cost V 1 base and J 4 bases, with 18 bases left between them. The CDR3 is made up of 17 amino acids. CDR3 in DNA: TGTGCCAGCAGCTTAGTGACCAGGACCCGAGGCCCAGATACGCAGTATTTT. It translates to CASSLVTRTRGPDTQYF.

There are a few counts of this clonotype. CDR3 sequence reads: CATSRDRTGGPDTQYF. In DNA, the CDR3 is TGTGCCACCAGCAGAGATCGGACGGGGGGCCCAGATACGCAGTATTTT. The chain is built from TRBV15 and TRBJ2-3, with D perhaps TRBD2 (7 bases). Deletions cut 0 bases from V and 4 bases from J, with 14 bases between. The CDR3 spans 16 residues. Germline loops: CDR1 LNHNV, CDR2 YYDKDF (reference sequence).

This clonotype has just a few counts. V gene TRBV7-9 combines with J gene TRBJ1-1, with D possibly being TRBD1 (6 bases). The CDR3 is 15 amino acids. Germline V CDR1 and CDR2: SEHNR, FQNEAQ (reference sequence). Trimming took off 1 base at V and 5 bases at J, with 14 bases between the two ends. CDR3 nucleotide sequence: TGTGCCAGCAGCTTAGTTTCTCAGGGGATTACTGAAGCTTTCTTT. It is translated as CASSLVSQGITEAFF.

This clonotype was picked up a small number of times. The chain couples TRBV11-3 to TRBJ2-7; weak D call: TRBD2 (6 bases). Per germline, CDR1 SGHNT and CDR2 YENEEA. V was pared by 5 bases and J by 3 bases, with 11 bases between. The CDR3 runs to 13 residues. CDR3: CASSDGGNYEQYF. In DNA, the CDR3 is TGTGCCAGCAGCGACGGGGGAAACTACGAGCAGTACTTC.

This clonotype was counted at least ten times. The chain combines TRBV27 with TRBJ1-1; 7 nucleotides agree with TRBD1. Germline V gene data show CDR1 as MNHEY and CDR2 as SMNVEV (reference sequence). The CDR3 sequence is 15 residues long. Germline trimming cut 11 bases from V and 0 bases from J; bases unmatched to any gene: 12. CDR3 protein: CAPAWMGQMNTEAFF. The CDR3 DNA reads TGTGCCCCGGCTTGGATGGGACAGATGAACACTGAAGCTTTCTTT.

This clonotype was found a few times. The chain recombines TRBV4-2 with TRBJ1-2; D gene uncertain. The ends were cut back, 0 bases at V and 1 base at J, with 9 bases in the middle. Germline V lookup: CDR1 LGHNA, CDR2 YNFKEQ. The CDR3 consists of 15 residues. CDR3 protein: CASSQDRGFNYGYTF. Written as DNA, the CDR3 is TGTGCCAGCAGCCAAGATAGAGGCTTTAACTATGGCTACACCTTC.

This clonotype appeared a few times. The J gene is TRBJ1-4, the V gene TRBV6-1; D is ambiguous. Trimming removed 1 base at V and 6 bases at J, with 6 bases between. Per the germline V gene, CDR1 is MNHNS and CDR2 is SASEGT. This CDR3 has 13 residues. The CDR3 region has the DNA TGTGCCAGCAGTGAAGTGGAGGATGAAAAACTGTTTTTT. It translates to CASSEVEDEKLFF.

This chain joins TRBV7-3 and TRBJ1-1; D is ambiguous. Germline-derived CDR1 and CDR2 are SGHTA and FQGTGA. This CDR3 spans 16 amino acids. The germline V and J ends were trimmed by 4 bases and 4 bases, with 19 bases remaining between them. CDR3 sequence: CASSSDGEGPGTEAFF. The CDR3 bases are TGTGCCAGCAGCTCGGACGGAGAGGGTCCTGGCACTGAAGCTTTCTTT. Together with reference TRBV7-3 and TRBJ1-1, the CDR3 gives the full variable domain: GAGVSQTPSNKVTEKGKYVELRCDPISGHTALYWYRQSLGQGPEFLIYFQGTGAADDSGLPNDRFFAVRPEGSVSTLKIQRTERGDSAVYLCASSSDGEGPGTEAFFGQGTRLTVV.

V and J are TRBV6-5 and TRBJ1-1; D ambiguous. The germline V and J ends were trimmed by 6 bases and 8 bases, with 19 bases remaining between them. The germline CDR1 and CDR2 sequences are MNHEY and SVGAGI. There are 14 residues in the CDR3. CDR3 DNA: TGTGCCAGCAGCCCGCTGTCGGGGTCTACCGAAGCTTTCTTT. This translates into CASSPLSGSTEAFF.

This clonotype occurred a few times. The rearrangement joins TRBV27 to TRBJ2-5; 11 nucleotides agree with TRBD2. There are 15 residues in the CDR3. CDR1 MNHEY and CDR2 SMNVEV come from the germline V gene (reference sequence). Trimming at V came to 3 bases and at J to 13 bases, leaving 13 bases not matched to a gene. CDR3 sequence (DNA): TGTGCCAGCAGTTTTTTGGGCGCTAGCGGGGGGCCTTCGTACTTC. This encodes CASSFLGASGGPSYF.

In its sample, this clonotype was seen a few times. This chain joins TRBV18 and TRBJ2-5, with 10 bases fitting TRBD1. Germline lookup yields CDR1 KGHSH and CDR2 LQKENI. The CDR3 runs to 16 residues. V gave up 3 bases and J gave up 1 base; unmatched junction bases: 5. The CDR3 is CASSPPGQGTQETQYF. In DNA form, the CDR3 reads TGTGCCAGCTCACCCCCGGGACAGGGGACCCAAGAGACCCAGTACTTC.

The sample holds many counts of this clonotype. V and J are TRBV21-1 and TRBJ2-7; TRBD1 was called by the table and not checked on the DNA. TRBV21-1 is deemed a pseudogene. The CDR3 spans 14 residues. CDR3 sequence (DNA): TGTGCCAGCCCCGATTCCGGGGGGTCCTACGAGCAGTACTTC. The encoded protein is CASPDSGGSYEQYF.

This clonotype has more than one count but fewer than ten. The rearrangement joins TRBV6-2 or TRBV6-3 to TRBJ1-5, with TRBD1 matching over 9 bases. This CDR3 is 16 amino acids long. The junction had 8 bases not matched to a gene; V was cut back by 5 bases and J by 3 bases. Germline lookup yields CDR1 MNHEY and CDR2 SVGEGT. The CDR3 DNA sequence: TGTGCCAGCAGTACCTACAGGGGGCGAATCAATCAGCCCCAGCATTTT. Protein sequence: CASSTYRGRINQPQHF.

This clonotype was counted a few times. The rearrangement links TRBV6-1 to TRBJ2-7; D may be TRBD2 (6 bases). The CDR3 is 14 amino acids. V lost 10 bases to trimming and J lost 3 bases, with 19 bases between them. In germline, CDR1 is MNHNS, CDR2 SASEGT. CDR3 sequence: CATRGPGVDYEQYF. The DNA for the CDR3 is TGTGCCACCCGAGGACCGGGAGTAGACTACGAGCAGTACTTC.

This clonotype has ten or more counts. The chain uses TRBV4-3 and TRBJ2-2, with 10 nucleotides matching TRBD2. CDR3 length equals 16 residues. V lost 3 bases to trimming and J lost 5 bases; unmatched junction nucleotides: 6. Germline CDR1 reads LGHNA; CDR2 reads YSLEER. CDR3 DNA: TGCGCCAGCAGCCATGATGGGACTAGCGCGACCGGGGAGCTGTTTTTT. Residues: CASSHDGTSATGELFF.

This rearrangement joins TRBV2 to TRBJ1-6; 8 bases match TRBD1. The germline gives CDR1 SNHLY, CDR2 FYNNEI. The CDR3 is 13 amino acids. V gave up 6 bases and J gave up 10 bases; unmatched junction bases: 5. The CDR3 DNA reads as TGTGCCAGCAGATCTGGGACAGGATCACCCCTCCACTTT. It translates to CASRSGTGSPLHF.

The gene calls are TRBV29-1 and TRBJ2-3; 7 nucleotides line up with TRBD1. This CDR3 is built from 14 residues. Trimming cost V 4 bases and J 2 bases; bases outside gene matches: 6. Germline values: CDR1 SQVTM, CDR2 ANQGSEA. CDR3 coding DNA: TGCAGCGTTGGAGAGGGACAGAACACAGATACGCAGTATTTT. This encodes CSVGEGQNTDTQYF.

This clonotype was counted ten times or more. CDR3 nucleotide sequence: TGTGCCAGCAGTAGGGGACAGCGAAACACTGAAGCTTTCTTT. It translates to CASSRGQRNTEAFF. This chain links TRBV21-1 with TRBJ1-1; the listed D gene, TRBD1, was not tested against the DNA. TRBV21-1 is a listed pseudogene. CDR3 length equals 14 residues.

V gene TRBV7-9 combines with J gene TRBJ2-6; D gene uncertain. The CDR3 consists of 15 residues. Trimming pared 6 bases from V and 2 bases from J, leaving 11 bases between. Looked up from germline, CDR1 is SEHNR and CDR2 is FQNEAQ (reference sequence). CDR3 sequence (DNA): TGTGCCAGCAGGGGATCGACCCCTGGGGCCAACGTCCTGACTTTC. Translation gives CASRGSTPGANVLTF. The variable domain in full, completed from reference TRBV7-9 and TRBJ2-6, reads DTGVSQNPRHKITKRGQNVTFRCDPISEHNRLYWYRQTLGQGPEFLTYFQNEAQLEKSRLLSDRFSAERPKGSFSTLEIQRTEQGDSAMYLCASRGSTPGANVLTFGAGSRLTVL.

This clonotype was detected many times. The chain employs TRBV27 and TRBJ1-5; D remains ambiguous. There are 13 residues in the CDR3. Trimming cost V 2 bases and J 7 bases, with 9 bases left between them. Germline V gives CDR1 MNHEY, CDR2 SMNVEV (reference sequence). The CDR3 reads CASSLSSRQPQHF. CDR3 in DNA: TGTGCCAGCAGTTTAAGTTCTAGGCAGCCCCAGCATTTT.

Only a few counts were recorded for this clonotype. The chain carries TRBV20-1 and TRBJ1-5, with a tentative D call TRBD1 (6 bases). In germline, CDR1 is DFQATT, CDR2 SNEGSKA (reference sequence). Trimming took 2 bases from V and 1 from J, leaving 18 bases between them. There are 17 residues in the CDR3. The CDR3 loop is CSARPKWGGQSNQPQHF. The CDR3 DNA reads as TGCAGTGCTAGACCCAAATGGGGGGGCCAGAGCAATCAGCCCCAGCATTTT.

To note about this clonotype: This CDR3 is missing its conserved last phenylalanine or tryptophan, likely due to a read error. This chain links TRBV7-3 with TRBJ2-5, with D perhaps TRBD1 (6 bases). The germline V gene has CDR1 SGHTA and CDR2 FQGTGA. This CDR3 region has 16 residues. V was shortened by 2 bases and J by 3 bases, with 16 bases between the two germline ends. The CDR3 sequence is CASSLGSAAGEETQYY. Written as DNA, the CDR3 is TGTGCCAGCAGCTTAGGGAGTGCGGCAGGGGAAGAGACCCAGTACTAC.

This chain connects TRBV5-1 to TRBJ1-1; D ambiguous. Trimming took 0 bases from V and 5 from J, leaving 8 bases between them. This CDR3 is built from 13 residues. Germline V lookup: CDR1 SGHRS, CDR2 YFSETQ. The CDR3 loop reads CASSLEAKTEAFF. CDR3 nucleotides: TGCGCCAGCAGCTTGGAGGCAAAGACTGAAGCTTTCTTT.